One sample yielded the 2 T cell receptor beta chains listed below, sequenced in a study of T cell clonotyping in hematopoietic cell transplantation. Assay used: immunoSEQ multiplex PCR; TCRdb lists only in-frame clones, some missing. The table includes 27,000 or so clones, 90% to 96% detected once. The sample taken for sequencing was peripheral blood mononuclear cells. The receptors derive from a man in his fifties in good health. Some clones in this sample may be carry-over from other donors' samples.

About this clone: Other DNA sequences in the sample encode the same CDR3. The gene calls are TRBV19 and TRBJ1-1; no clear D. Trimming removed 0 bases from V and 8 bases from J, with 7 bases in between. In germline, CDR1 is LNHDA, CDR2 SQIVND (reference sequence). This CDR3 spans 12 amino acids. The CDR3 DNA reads TGTGCCAGTAGTATAGATCTCACGGAAGCTTTCTTT. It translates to CASSIDLTEAFF.

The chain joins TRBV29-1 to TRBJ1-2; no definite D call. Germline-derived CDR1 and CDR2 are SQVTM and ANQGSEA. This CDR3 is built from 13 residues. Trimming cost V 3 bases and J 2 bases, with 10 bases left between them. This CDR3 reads CSVDRVGNYGYTF. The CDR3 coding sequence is TGCAGCGTTGATAGGGTGGGCAACTATGGCTACACCTTC.